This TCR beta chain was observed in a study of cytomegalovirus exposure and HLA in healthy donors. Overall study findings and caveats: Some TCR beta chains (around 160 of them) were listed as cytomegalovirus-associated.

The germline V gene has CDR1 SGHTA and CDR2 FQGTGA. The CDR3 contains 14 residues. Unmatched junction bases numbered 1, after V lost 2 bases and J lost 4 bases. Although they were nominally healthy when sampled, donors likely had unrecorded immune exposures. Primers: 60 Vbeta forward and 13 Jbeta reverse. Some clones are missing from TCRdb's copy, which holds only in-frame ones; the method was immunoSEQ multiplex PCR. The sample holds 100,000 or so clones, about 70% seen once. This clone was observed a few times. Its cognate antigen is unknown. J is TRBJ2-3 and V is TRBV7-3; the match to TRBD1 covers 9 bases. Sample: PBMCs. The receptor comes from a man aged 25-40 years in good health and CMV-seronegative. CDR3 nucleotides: TGTGCCAGCAGCTTAGGGACAGGGCCAGATACGCAGTATTTT. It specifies CASSLGTGPDTQYF. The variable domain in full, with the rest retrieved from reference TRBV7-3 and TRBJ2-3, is GAGVSQTPSNKVTEKGKYVELRCDPISGHTALYWYRQSLGQGPEFLIYFQGTGAADDSGLPNDRFFAVRPEGSVSTLKIQRTERGDSAVYLCASSLGTGPDTQYFGPGTRLTVL.